This record covers a single TCR beta chain. The record originates from a study of T cells expressing NK-cell markers. TCRdb processed the 5' RACE reads again and assigns one entry to each CDR3 protein, with no DNA. The record lists 150,000 to 160,000 distinct CDR3 sequences, of which the ten most abundant hold about 39%. The CDR3 spans 14 residues. The germline CDR1 and CDR2 sequences are SGHAT and FQNNGV. Sequenced material: blood T cells: a sorted CD56 or NKG2C T cell subset, CD4+ or CD8+ T cells, or bulk PBMC T cells (not recorded which). The receptor's source is a woman aged 45-65 years in good health. The J gene is TRBJ2-7, the V gene TRBV11-2; TCRdb names TRBD1, which stays unverified in the absence of DNA. The CDR3 loop is CASSGPGGAWEQYF. Looking up the rest from reference TRBV11-2 and TRBJ2-7 gives the full variable domain: EAGVAQSPRYKIIEKRQSVAFWCNPISGHATLYWYQQILGQGPKLLIQFQNNGVVDDSQLPKDRFSAERLKGVDSTLKIQPAKLEDSAVYLCASSGPGGAWEQYFGPGTRLTVT.